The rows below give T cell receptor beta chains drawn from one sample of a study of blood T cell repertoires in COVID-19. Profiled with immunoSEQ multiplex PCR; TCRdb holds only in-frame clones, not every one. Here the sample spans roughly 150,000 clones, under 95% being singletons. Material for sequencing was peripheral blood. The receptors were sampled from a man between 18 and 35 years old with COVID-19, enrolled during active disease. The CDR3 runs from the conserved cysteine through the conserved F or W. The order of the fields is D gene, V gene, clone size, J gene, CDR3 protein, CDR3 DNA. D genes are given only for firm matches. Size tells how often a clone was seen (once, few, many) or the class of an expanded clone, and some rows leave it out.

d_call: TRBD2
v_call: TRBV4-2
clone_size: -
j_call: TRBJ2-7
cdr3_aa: CASSQGLADYEQYF
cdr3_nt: TGTGCCAGCAGCCAAGGACTAGCGGACTACGAGCAGTACTTC

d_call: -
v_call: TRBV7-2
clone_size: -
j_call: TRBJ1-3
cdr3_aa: CASSLVGGYSGNTIYF
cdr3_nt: TGTGCCAGCAGCTTAGTAGGCGGCTACTCTGGAAACACCATATATTTT

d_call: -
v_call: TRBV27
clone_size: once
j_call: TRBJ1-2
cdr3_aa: CASSLDRAGKGYYGYTF
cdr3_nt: TGTGCCAGCAGTTTAGATAGAGCAGGAAAAGGTTACTATGGCTACACCTTC

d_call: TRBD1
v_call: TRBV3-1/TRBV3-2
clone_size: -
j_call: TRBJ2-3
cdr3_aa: CASSQGTASWDTQYF
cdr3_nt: TGTGCCAGCAGCCAGGGGACAGCGTCCTGGGATACGCAGTATTTT

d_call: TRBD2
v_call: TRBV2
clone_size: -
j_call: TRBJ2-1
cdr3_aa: CASGVPAGGVHNEQFF
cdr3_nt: TGTGCCAGCGGTGTACCAGCGGGAGGTGTCCACAATGAGCAGTTCTTC

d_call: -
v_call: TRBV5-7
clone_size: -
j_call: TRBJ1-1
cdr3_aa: CASSEAGWTEAFF
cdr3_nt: TGTGCCAGCAGCGAGGCCGGTTGGACTGAAGCTTTCTTT

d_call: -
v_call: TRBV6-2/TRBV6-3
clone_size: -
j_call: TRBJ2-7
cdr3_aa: CASSYSPPEGAHEQYF
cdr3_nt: TGTGCCAGCAGTTACTCCCCCCCGGAAGGGGCCCACGAGCAGTACTTC

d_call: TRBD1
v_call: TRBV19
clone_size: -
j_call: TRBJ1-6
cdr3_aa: CASSTRTGENSPLHF
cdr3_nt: TGTGCCAGTAGCACGAGGACAGGAGAAAATTCACCCCTCCACTTT

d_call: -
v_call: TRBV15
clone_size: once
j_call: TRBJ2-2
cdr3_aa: CATSSYTGELFF
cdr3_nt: TGTGCCACCAGCTCATACACCGGGGAGCTGTTTTTT

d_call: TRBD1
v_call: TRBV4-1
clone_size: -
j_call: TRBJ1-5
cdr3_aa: CASSHLQGARDQPQHF
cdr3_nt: TGCGCCAGCAGCCATCTACAGGGGGCGCGGGATCAGCCCCAGCATTTT

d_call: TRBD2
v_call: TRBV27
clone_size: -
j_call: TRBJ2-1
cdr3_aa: CASSPRGAGGWYNEQFF
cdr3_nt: TGTGCCAGCAGTCCCCGCGGAGCGGGAGGGTGGTACAATGAGCAGTTCTTC

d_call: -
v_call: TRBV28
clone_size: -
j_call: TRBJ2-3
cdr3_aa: CASNPQDSFGGTDTQYF
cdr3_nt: TGTGCCAGCAATCCGCAGGACTCCTTCGGGGGCACAGATACGCAGTATTTT

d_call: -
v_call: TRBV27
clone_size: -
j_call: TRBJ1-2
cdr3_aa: CASSFGQGNGYTF
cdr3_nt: TGTGCCAGCAGTTTTGGCCAGGGGAATGGCTACACCTTC

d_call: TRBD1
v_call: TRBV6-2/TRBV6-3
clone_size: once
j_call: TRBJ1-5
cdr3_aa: CASSFPGGGNQPQHF
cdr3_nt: TGTGCCAGCAGTTTTCCAGGGGGTGGCAATCAGCCCCAGCATTTT

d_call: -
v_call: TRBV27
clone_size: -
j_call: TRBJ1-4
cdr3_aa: CASRSNEKLFF
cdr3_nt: TGTGCCAGCAGGAGTAATGAAAAACTGTTTTTT

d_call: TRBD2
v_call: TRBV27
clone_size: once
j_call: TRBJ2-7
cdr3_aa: CASSSARTSGYEQYF
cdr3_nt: TGTGCCAGCAGTTCCGCACGGACTAGCGGTTACGAGCAGTACTTC

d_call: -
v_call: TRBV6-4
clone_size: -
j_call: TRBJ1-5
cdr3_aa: CASRGRGNSNQPQHF
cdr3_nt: TGTGCCAGTCGAGGGCGGGGGAATAGCAATCAGCCCCAGCATTTT